These 10 T cell receptor beta chains share one sample of origin, sequenced in a study of breast tumors, draining lymph nodes, adjacent tissues. One entry per CDR3 protein results from TCRdb running MiXCR on the multiplex PCR reads. This table holds some 170,000 distinct CDR3 sequences, 30% to 35% found once. Axillary draining lymph nodes of breast cancer patients supplied the node samples. The source material was axillary lymph node tissue. The receptors come from a female donor with breast cancer. Some clones in this sample may be carry-over from other donors' samples.

This clonotype occurred many times. CDR3 residues: CASSLSGSQPQHF. The CDR3 DNA is TGTGCCAGCAGCTTGTCCGGAAGTCAGCCCCAGCATTTT. This chain joins TRBV5-6 and TRBJ1-5; D call uncertain. There are 13 residues in the CDR3. The germline CDR1 and CDR2 sequences are SGHDT and YYEEEE. Trimming stripped 1 base from V and 6 bases from J, with 8 bases between.

Ten or more counts support this clonotype. This sequence joins TRBV24-1 and TRBJ2-5, with unresolved D. There are 14 residues in the CDR3. In germline, CDR1 is KGHDR, CDR2 SFDVKD. Deletions cut 1 base from V and 2 bases from J, with 7 bases between. CDR3 sequence (DNA): TGTGCCACCAGTGATTTTGTGGAGCAAGAGACCCAGTACTTC. Its protein is CATSDFVEQETQYF.

In this sample, this clonotype turned up many times. The chain uses TRBV7-2 and TRBJ2-7; TRBD2 matches at 8 bases. V lost 3 bases, J lost 5 bases, and 6 bases stayed unmatched. This CDR3 is built from 14 residues. Germline CDR1 and CDR2: SGHTA and FQGNSA. The CDR3 DNA reads TGTGCCAGCAGCTTCAGCGGACTAGCCCACGAGCAGTACTTC. Protein sequence: CASSFSGLAHEQYF.

This clonotype was picked up many times. The CDR3 region is CSARVRPQSGISYEQYF. The CDR3 DNA reads as TGCAGTGCTAGAGTGCGGCCACAAAGCGGAATCTCCTACGAGCAGTACTTC. The chain joins TRBV20-1 to TRBJ2-7, with D tentatively TRBD2 (5 bases). This CDR3 has 17 residues. The V and J ends lost 1 base and 0 bases respectively, with 19 bases between them. From germline, CDR1 is DFQATT and CDR2 SNEGSKA (reference sequence).

This clonotype was seen at least ten times. The chain uses TRBV15 and TRBJ1-6; no reliable D call. The CDR3 totals 14 residues. Germline-derived CDR1 and CDR2 are LNHNV and YYDKDF (reference sequence). V lost 4 bases and J 7 bases, leaving 11 bases between the germline ends. The CDR3 sequence is CATSTEAGNSPLHF. The DNA for the CDR3 is TGTGCCACCAGCACAGAGGCTGGAAATTCACCCCTCCACTTT.

The chain is built from TRBV10-3 and TRBJ2-5, with 8 bases identical to TRBD2. The germline gives CDR1 ENHRY, CDR2 SYGVKD. This CDR3 contains 14 residues. V was pared by 5 bases and J by 5 bases, with 7 bases of the junction left unmatched. The CDR3 loop is CAISPGRVRETQYF. The CDR3 region has the DNA TGTGCCATCAGTCCCGGGAGGGTTCGTGAGACCCAGTACTTC.

As concerns this clonotype: Without the conserved terminal phenylalanine or tryptophan, this CDR3 likely stems from a read error. V gene TRBV7-2 combines with J gene TRBJ2-3; perhaps TRBD1 as D (5 bases). The CDR3 spans 14 residues. Germline V gene data show CDR1 as SGHTA and CDR2 as FQGNSA. With 1 base removed from V and 3 bases from J, the gap between germline ends came to 8 bases. CDR3 DNA sequence: TGTGCCAGCAGCTTAGGACAGAGGACAGATACGCAGTATCTT. Its protein product is CASSLGQRTDTQYL.

V gene TRBV19 combines with J gene TRBJ2-3; D unclear. The CDR3 is 14 residues long. Trimming shortened V by 3 bases and J by 1 base, and 8 bases separated the two germline ends. Germline CDR1 is LNHDA and CDR2 is SQIVND (reference sequence). In nucleotides, the CDR3 is TGTGCCAGTAGTATCGAAGTGCGCACAGATACGCAGTATTTT. Translation gives CASSIEVRTDTQYF.

This clonotype came up many times. The chain carries TRBV9 and TRBJ2-2; D not certain. This CDR3 is 14 amino acids long. V was shortened by 0 bases and J by 7 bases, with 10 bases between the two germline ends. Germline V CDR1 and CDR2: SGDLS, YYNGEE. CDR3: CASSVGAEIGELFF. CDR3 in DNA: TGTGCCAGCAGCGTAGGCGCCGAGATCGGGGAGCTGTTTTTT.

The count of this clonotype is one. The rearrangement uses TRBV2 and TRBJ2-5, with D unresolved. The CDR3 has 14 amino acids. The V gene's germline CDR1 is SNHLY and CDR2 FYNNEI. Trimming removed 6 bases from V and 2 bases from J, with 13 bases in between. In DNA form, the CDR3 reads TGTGCCAGCAGCTTACGGCGGCGACAAGAGACCCAGTACTTC. Encoded protein: CASSLRRRQETQYF.